This TCR beta chain stems from a study of T-cell memory formation after mild COVID-19. Study results and limitations: CD4/CD8 balance characterized clones contracting day 15 to 85, and CD4+ skew characterized later expanders. The finding that pre-infection memory included some responding clones suggested that cross-reactive memory joined.

Germline V CDR1 and CDR2: MNHEY, SMNVEV (reference sequence). The CDR3 extends over 16 amino acids. Trimming cost V 6 bases and J 2 bases; bases outside gene matches: 11. The 5'RACE method, run with constant-segment primers, produced TCR alpha and TCR beta cDNA libraries (carrying sample barcodes and UMIs). A single record per CDR3 protein comes from TCRdb applying MiXCR to the 5' RACE reads. The profile shows roughly 240,000 distinct CDR3 sequences, approximately 15% of them singletons. This clonotype was found a few times. The antigen remains undetermined. The gene calls are TRBV27 and TRBJ2-7; 9 nucleotides align to TRBD1. The origin of this receptor is an adult woman who had mild COVID-19 (a few samples of this study predate the infection). Cell type and time point are not known. Sequencing was done on a sample of PBMCs or a T cell subset sorted from them (not recorded which). In DNA form, the CDR3 reads TGTGCCAGCAGACGAGCCGGGACAGGGATACCCTACGAGCAGTACTTC. Its protein is CASRRAGTGIPYEQYF.